These 12 T cell receptor beta chains came from one sample sequenced in a study of blood T cells in healthy people across ages. Alongside a J-beta primer mix, a sample-barcoded 5' primer served in a second PCR lasting 7 to 11 cycles. One entry per CDR3 protein results from TCRdb running MiXCR on the 5' RACE reads. This table has 1 million or so distinct CDR3 sequences, 45% appearing once. What was sequenced was blood. The receptors were sampled from a woman aged 55-70 years in good health.

This clonotype was seen more than once but under ten times. V usage is TRBV5-6 and J usage is TRBJ2-7; unclear D gene. The germline V gene has CDR1 SGHDT and CDR2 YYEEEE. V lost 4 bases, J lost 2 bases, and 13 bases lay in between. The CDR3 is 14 amino acids. This chain's CDR3 is CASSGGSPPYEQYF. CDR3 DNA sequence: TGTGCCAGCAGCGGTGGGTCTCCCCCCTACGAGCAGTACTTC. Based on the CDR3 plus reference TRBV5-6 and TRBJ2-7, the full variable domain is DAGVTQSPTHLIKTRGQQVTLRCSPKSGHDTVSWYQQALGQGPQFIFQYYEEEERQRGNFPDRFSGHQFPNYSSELNVNALLLGDSALYLCASSGGSPPYEQYFGPGTRLTVT.

Regarding this clonotype: One end of the junction varies from germline; a read error may be responsible. This sequence joins TRBV30 and TRBJ2-1, with a tentative D call TRBD1 (6 bases). CDR1 and CDR2 (germline): GTSNPN, SVGIG (reference sequence). CDR3 length equals 17 residues. The CDR3 is CAWSGLTGSGSYNEPFF. CDR3 sequence (DNA): TGTGCCTGGAGCGGCCTTACAGGGTCGGGCTCCTACAATGAGCCGTTCTTC. The full variable domain, completed using reference TRBV30 and TRBJ2-1, is SQTIHQWPATLVQPVGSPLSLECTVEGTSNPNLYWYRQAAGRGLQLLFYSVGIGQISSEVPQNLSASRPQDRQFILSSKKLLLSDSGFYLCAWSGLTGSGSYNEPFFGPGTRLTVL.

This clonotype was picked up a small number of times. The V and J genes are TRBV5-6 and TRBJ2-5; TRBD1 might be the D (5 bases). This CDR3 contains 15 residues. Germline loops: CDR1 SGHDT, CDR2 YYEEEE. V was shortened by 3 bases and J by 5 bases, with 17 bases between the two germline ends. The CDR3 sequence is CASSWGAVQGETQYF. The CDR3 DNA is TGTGCCAGCAGCTGGGGCGCGGTCCAAGGCGAGACCCAGTACTTC.

For this clonotype: The junction departs from the called germline gene at one end, perhaps through a read error. The CDR3 sequence: CSAKRQGRNLAKSIQYF. The DNA of the CDR3 is TGCAGTGCTAAAAGACAGGGACGAAACCTAGCCAAAAGCATTCAGTACTTC. The chain uses TRBV20-1 and TRBJ2-4, with TRBD1 matching over 7 bases. Germline V gives CDR1 DFQATT, CDR2 SNEGSKA (reference sequence). This CDR3 spans 17 amino acids.

This clonotype was found a few times. The gene calls are TRBV29-1 and TRBJ1-1; 7 positions agree with TRBD1. J gave up 0 bases and V 4 bases, and 11 bases lay outside the gene matches. From germline, CDR1 is SQVTM and CDR2 ANQGSEA. This CDR3 is 16 amino acids long. This CDR3 is CSVVAGQGVMNTEAFF. The CDR3, as DNA: TGCAGCGTTGTGGCAGGGCAGGGGGTAATGAACACTGAAGCTTTCTTT.

V gene TRBV6-5 combines with J gene TRBJ2-5; the match to TRBD1 covers 7 bases. After removal of 4 bases from V and 4 bases from J, the junction contained 9 bases not matched to a gene. CDR3 length equals 15 residues. Per the germline V gene, CDR1 is MNHEY and CDR2 is SVGAGI. For the CDR3, the DNA is TGTGCCAGCAGTTCGATCGACAGGGTATTAGAGACCCAGTACTTC. Residues: CASSSIDRVLETQYF.

CDR3 loop: CASSLDAVSTDTQYF. As DNA, the CDR3 is TGTGCCAGCAGCTTAGATGCAGTTAGCACAGATACGCAGTATTTT. V usage is TRBV7-2 and J usage is TRBJ2-3; D remains unclear. CDR1 is SGHTA, CDR2 FQGNSA, per germline. The CDR3 is made up of 15 amino acids. Trimming removed 1 base from V and 0 bases from J, with 8 bases in between.

V is TRBV11-2 and J is TRBJ2-5, with 7 bases fitting TRBD1. V shed 1 base and J 5 bases; nucleotides not matched to a gene: 4. Germline V gene data show CDR1 as SGHAT and CDR2 as FQNNGV. The CDR3 has 14 amino acids. The CDR3 is CASSLGGGYETQYF. In nucleotides, the CDR3 is TGTGCCAGCAGCTTAGGAGGGGGCTACGAGACCCAGTACTTC. Using reference TRBV11-2 and TRBJ2-5 for the parts outside the CDR3, the full variable domain is EAGVAQSPRYKIIEKRQSVAFWCNPISGHATLYWYQQILGQGPKLLIQFQNNGVVDDSQLPKDRFSAERLKGVDSTLKIQPAKLEDSAVYLCASSLGGGYETQYFGPGTRLLVL.

This clonotype occurred once. The V call is TRBV28, the J call TRBJ2-7; tentatively, D is TRBD2 (5 bases). V was pared by 6 bases and J by 0 bases, with 9 bases between. The CDR3 consists of 13 residues. Germline values: CDR1 MDHEN, CDR2 SYDVKM. CDR3 sequence: CASRPGISYEQYF. CDR3 sequence (DNA): TGTGCCAGCAGACCGGGGATCTCCTACGAGCAGTACTTC.

There are a few counts of this clonotype. The V and J genes are TRBV4-1 and TRBJ2-1, with D perhaps TRBD2 (5 bases). Germline V gives CDR1 MGHRA, CDR2 YSYEKL. This CDR3 comprises 15 residues. Deletions cut 4 bases from V and 0 bases from J, with 10 bases between. The CDR3 nucleotides read TGCGCCAGCAGCCCGTTAGCGAACTCCTACAATGAGCAGTTCTTC. Its translation is CASSPLANSYNEQFF.

The chain is built from TRBV27 and TRBJ2-1; TRBD1 is a possible D gene (5 bases). CDR1 and CDR2 from the germline V gene are MNHEY and SMNVEV (reference sequence). V was clipped by 3 bases and J by 6 bases, with 18 bases between them. CDR3 length equals 16 residues. The CDR3 sequence is CASSLSSGFMVNEQFF. The CDR3, as DNA: TGTGCCAGCAGTTTGTCATCAGGGTTTATGGTCAATGAGCAGTTCTTC.

Remarks on this clonotype: The junction differs from germline at one of its ends, possibly a read error. V is TRBV12-3 or TRBV12-4 and J is TRBJ2-1, with 14 bases lining up with TRBD2. CDR3 size: 16 residues. The CDR3 DNA follows: TGTGCCGGCAGCCGACTAGCGGGAGGGCTTTACAATGAGCAGTTCTTC. It specifies CAGSRLAGGLYNEQFF.